The T cell receptor beta chain under discussion was sequenced for a study of Ad26.COV2.S vaccination and SARS-CoV-2 variants. The CDR3 has 15 residues. Sample treatment: about 20 received Ad26.COV2.S at low or high dose, single or two shots; five or six received placebo; per-sample allocation not given. Sampling was performed 63 days after the first vaccine or placebo injection. This adult donor, from Boston, was 18-55 years old. It was Wuhan-strain SARS-CoV-2 spike that the Ad26 vaccine vector expressed. This table comes from immunoSEQ multiplex PCR, and its TCRdb copy is limited to in-frame clones, with some not included. Here the sample spans 350,000 to 450,000 clones, about 85% being singletons.

The chain employs TRBV21-1 and TRBJ1-4. TRBV21-1 is a pseudogene segment. The sequencing here drew on peripheral blood, taken in a trial of Ad26.COV2.S vaccine versus placebo. The receptor's source is a person aged 18-60 years who received the Ad26.COV2.S COVID-19 vaccine or a placebo. The CDR3 sequence: CASSPILQGVKKLFF. CDR3 bases: TGTGCCAGCAGCCCAATACTGCAGGGAGTTAAAAAACTGTTTTTT.